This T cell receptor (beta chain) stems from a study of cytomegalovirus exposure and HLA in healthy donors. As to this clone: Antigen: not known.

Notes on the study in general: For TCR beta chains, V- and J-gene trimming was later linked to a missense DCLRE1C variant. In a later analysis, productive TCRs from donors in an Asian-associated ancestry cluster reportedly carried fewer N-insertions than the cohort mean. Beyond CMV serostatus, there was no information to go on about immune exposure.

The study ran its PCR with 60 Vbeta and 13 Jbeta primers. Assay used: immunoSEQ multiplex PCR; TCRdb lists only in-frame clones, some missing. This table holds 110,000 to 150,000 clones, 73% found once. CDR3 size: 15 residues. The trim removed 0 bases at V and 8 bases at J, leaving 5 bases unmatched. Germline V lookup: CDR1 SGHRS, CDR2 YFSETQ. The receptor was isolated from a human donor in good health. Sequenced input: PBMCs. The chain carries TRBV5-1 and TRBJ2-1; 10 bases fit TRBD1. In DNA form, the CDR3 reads TGCGCCAGCAGCTTGGTAGGGACAGGGGTCGATGAGCAGTTCTTC. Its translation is CASSLVGTGVDEQFF.